The next 15 T cell receptor beta chains were all read from a single sample in a study of T cells in Graves' hyperthyroidism and ophthalmopathy. TCR beta CDR3 regions were amplified from RNA transcripts. Using the HTBI primer set, a first-round RT-PCR was run on the TCR CDR3. Via MiXCR, TCRdb re-called the multiplex PCR reads, giving one row per CDR3 protein. The sample lists 500,000 to 750,000 distinct CDR3 sequences, 46% occurring once. The sample consisted of peripheral blood or thyroid tissue (not recorded which). The receptors come from a woman aged 18-29 years with Graves' hyperthyroidism.

This clonotype was seen a few times. The chain employs TRBV6-5 and TRBJ2-2, with TRBD1 matching over 7 bases. The CDR3 sequence is 14 residues long. CDR1 MNHEY and CDR2 SVGAGI come from the germline V gene. The ends lost 5 bases at V and 5 bases at J; junction bases unmatched: 5. In nucleotides, the CDR3 is TGTGCCAGCAGTCCCGACAGGGTTACCGGGGAGCTGTTTTTT. Translating gives CASSPDRVTGELFF.

The chain links TRBV6-5 to TRBJ2-7; the match to TRBD1 covers 8 bases. The J segment lost 6 bases and the V segment lost 0 bases, leaving 4 bases of the junction unmatched. This CDR3 contains 14 residues. The germline V gene has CDR1 MNHEY and CDR2 SVGAGI. The CDR3 sequence: CASSYSYGTGEQYF. The CDR3 DNA sequence: TGTGCCAGCAGTTACTCCTACGGGACAGGCGAGCAGTACTTC.

For this clonotype: The conserved phenylalanine or tryptophan normally closing the CDR3 is absent here, so this likely arose from a read error. Because the CDR3's place on the DNA is in doubt, the DNA is left out and the CDR3 is given as listed by TCRdb. The chain joins TRBV7-2 to TRBJ1-1. The V gene's germline CDR1 is SGHTA and CDR2 FQGNSA. The length of the CDR3 is 13 amino acids, counting both ends. CDR3 protein: CASSTENGGGGYY.

V usage is TRBV7-9 and J usage is TRBJ1-1, with D possibly TRBD1 on 5 matching bases. The CDR3 spans 13 residues. V was clipped by 9 bases and J by 1 base, with 12 bases between them. The germline V gene encodes CDR1 SEHNR and CDR2 FQNEAQ (reference sequence). The CDR3 loop reads CARGETSNTEAFF. DNA for the CDR3: TGTGCCAGGGGGGAGACATCGAACACTGAAGCTTTCTTT.

This clonotype was seen more than once but under ten times. The chain is built from TRBV14 and TRBJ2-1; 8 nucleotides agree with TRBD1. The germline gives CDR1 SGHDN, CDR2 FVKESK. The CDR3 has 16 residues. Trimming removed 2 bases from V and 4 bases from J; junction bases left unmatched: 7. The chain's CDR3 is CASSQSGQGAYNEQFF. The CDR3 DNA reads as TGTGCCAGCAGCCAATCAGGTCAGGGGGCTTACAATGAGCAGTTCTTC.

This clonotype was picked up many times. The rearrangement uses TRBV7-8 and TRBJ1-5, with D unresolved. CDR1 and CDR2 (germline): SGHVS, FQNEAQ. With 5 bases removed from V and 3 bases from J, the gap between germline ends came to 14 bases. CDR3 length: 15 residues. The CDR3 nucleotides read TGTGCCAGCAGCATATCTGGACCGGCCAATCAGCCCCAGCATTTT. Residues: CASSISGPANQPQHF.

This clonotype appeared many times. V is TRBV19 and J is TRBJ2-7; tentative D call: TRBD2 (5 bases). The CDR3 is 14 amino acids. Trimming shortened V by 1 base and J by 2 bases, and 9 bases separated the two germline ends. CDR1 is LNHDA, CDR2 SQIVND, per germline (reference sequence). This chain's CDR3 is CASSIVGATYEQYF. The CDR3 coding sequence is TGTGCCAGTAGTATAGTGGGAGCTACCTACGAGCAGTACTTC.

The chain carries TRBV7-8 and TRBJ2-5; 9 bases are a match to TRBD2. J was trimmed by 5 bases and V by 1 base; bases with no gene match: 8. The CDR3 is 16 amino acids. Germline V gene lookup returns CDR1 SGHVS and CDR2 FQNEAQ. This CDR3 reads CASSLVGSGSSETQYF. The CDR3 nucleotides read TGTGCCAGCAGCTTAGTAGGTAGCGGGAGTTCGGAGACCCAGTACTTC.

The V call is TRBV19, the J call TRBJ2-2; either TRBD1 or TRBD2 may fit D (5 bases each). The germline V gene has CDR1 LNHDA and CDR2 SQIVND (reference sequence). Trimming pared 4 bases from V and 6 bases from J, leaving 15 bases between. The CDR3 length is 15 residues. DNA of the CDR3: TGTGCCAGTAGTAAGCTCAGGGAGCTCCCCGGGGAGCTGTTTTTT. Amino acid sequence: CASSKLRELPGELFF.

The chain couples TRBV12-3 or TRBV12-4 to TRBJ1-5, with 9 bases matching TRBD1. V trimming: 5 bases; J trimming: 5 bases; junction bases outside the gene matches: 1. The length of the CDR3 is 13 residues. The CDR3 nucleotides read TGTGCCAGCAGTCGACAGGGGGATCAGCCCCAGCATTTT. Residues: CASSRQGDQPQHF.

The sample holds many counts of this clonotype. This chain uses TRBV20-1 with TRBJ1-6, with 9 bases fitting TRBD1. With 5 bases clipped from V and 9 bases from J, the junction kept 5 bases outside the gene matches. Per the germline V gene, CDR1 is DFQATT and CDR2 is SNEGSKA (reference sequence). The CDR3 has 13 residues. The CDR3 nucleotides read TGCAGTGCTCGACAGGGGGAGAGTTCACCCCTCCACTTT. It codes for CSARQGESSPLHF.

The chain has TRBV12-3 or TRBV12-4 and TRBJ1-5, with TRBD1 as a possible D gene (5 bases). The length of the CDR3 is 15 residues. Trimming stripped 5 bases from V and 0 bases from J, with 11 bases between. The DNA of the CDR3 is TGTGCCAGCAGTCCACGACAGATTAGCAATCAGCCCCAGCATTTT. Encoded protein: CASSPRQISNQPQHF.

This clonotype was picked up many times. This chain joins TRBV10-3 and TRBJ1-1, with D possibly TRBD1 on 6 matching bases. Germline V gene sequence: CDR1 ENHRY, CDR2 SYGVKD. The V and J ends lost 6 bases and 2 bases respectively, with 16 bases between them. CDR3 length: 15 amino acids. The CDR3: CAIRTHREPNTEAFF. The CDR3 nucleotides are TGTGCCATCAGAACCCACAGGGAACCAAACACTGAAGCTTTCTTT.

In the case of this clonotype: This CDR3 is missing its conserved last phenylalanine or tryptophan, likely due to a read error. It is unclear where the CDR3 begins or ends on the DNA, so no DNA is shown, and the CDR3 is as TCRdb lists it. The chain couples TRBV7-9 to TRBJ2-2; the table's D call, TRBD1, was not checked against the DNA. Per the germline V gene, CDR1 is SEHNR and CDR2 is FQNEAQ (reference sequence). The CDR3 numbers 16 amino acids, ends counted. The CDR3 loop is CASSLNRGDEQADRAG.

The chain couples TRBV19 to TRBJ2-7; 9 bases fit TRBD1. This CDR3 spans 14 amino acids. Germline V gives CDR1 LNHDA, CDR2 SQIVND (reference sequence). With 10 bases clipped from V and 3 bases from J, the junction kept 10 bases outside the gene matches. The CDR3 reads CATQPGTGHYEQYF. In DNA form, the CDR3 reads TGTGCCACCCAACCGGGGACAGGGCACTACGAGCAGTACTTC.